The 20 T cell receptor beta chains presented below share a single source sample, sequenced in a study of blood T cell repertoires in COVID-19. The method was immunoSEQ multiplex PCR; TCRdb's version includes in-frame clones alone and lacks a portion of them. The table lists about 280,000 clones, roughly 85% of them singletons, with approximately 9% in the top ten. The sequencing sample was made of peripheral blood. All receptors come from a woman aged 50 to 60 who had recovered from COVID-19.

The CDR3 DNA follows: TGTGCCAGCAGTGGACAGGGACAACTGCCCCAGCATTTT. Translation: CASSGQGQLPQHF. This chain links TRBV2 with TRBJ1-5, with 7 bases fitting TRBD1. The CDR3 spans 13 residues. The germline V gene has CDR1 SNHLY and CDR2 FYNNEI. With 4 bases clipped from V and 9 bases from J, the junction kept 6 bases outside the gene matches.

The genes are TRBV3-1 (or the pseudogene TRBV3-2) and TRBJ2-7; 7 bases align to TRBD1. This CDR3 has 16 residues. V lost 5 bases and J lost 2; bases outside the gene matches: 12. The germline V gene has CDR1 LGHDT and CDR2 YNNKEL (reference sequence). The CDR3 region has the DNA TGTGCCAGCAGCTCCTTACAACCGGGACAGACCTACGAGCAGTACTTC. Translating it yields CASSSLQPGQTYEQYF.

This chain links TRBV23-1 with TRBJ2-7; no reliable D call. TRBV23-1 is designated an ORF whose function remains uncertain. V was shortened by 2 bases and J by 2 bases, with 19 bases between the two germline ends. This CDR3 has 17 residues. The CDR3 DNA reads TGCGCCAGCAGTCAAAGCCCCCCGTGTTGGGCAGCCTACGAGCAGTACTTC. This gives the protein CASSQSPPCWAAYEQYF.

The chain recombines TRBV5-1 with TRBJ1-4; 7 nucleotides agree with TRBD1. J gave up 7 bases and V 1 base, and 4 bases lay outside the gene matches. The CDR3 consists of 14 residues. The germline V gene has CDR1 SGHRS and CDR2 YFSETQ. The CDR3 sequence: CASSLQGVGEKLFF. The DNA for the CDR3 is TGCGCCAGCAGCTTGCAGGGGGTCGGTGAAAAACTGTTTTTT.

The chain joins TRBV7-3 to TRBJ2-7, with 8 bases identical to TRBD1. With V trimmed by 5 bases and J by 2 bases, 5 bases remained unmatched. Germline V gene lookup returns CDR1 SGHTA and CDR2 FQGTGA. This CDR3 comprises 14 residues. The CDR3 DNA reads TGTGCCAGCAGCCCGAAGACAGGGGCCTACGAGCAGTACTTC. Translating it yields CASSPKTGAYEQYF.

The rearrangement joins TRBV5-4 to TRBJ2-6, with 8 nucleotides matching TRBD2. The CDR3 is 16 amino acids. V trimming: 4 bases; J trimming: 0 bases; junction bases outside the gene matches: 3. Germline V lookup: CDR1 SGHNT, CDR2 YYREEE (reference sequence). CDR3 loop: CASSPGGTSGANVLTF. The CDR3 DNA reads as TGTGCCAGCAGCCCGGGGGGGACCTCTGGGGCCAACGTCCTGACTTTC.

The DNA for the CDR3 is TGTGCCACCAGTGGTACCCCCGGGACAGGGAGCACAGATACGCAGTATTTT. This translates into CATSGTPGTGSTDTQYF. The chain recombines TRBV24-1 with TRBJ2-3, with 9 bases that match TRBD1. CDR1 is KGHDR, CDR2 SFDVKD, per germline. CDR3 length equals 17 residues. Germline trimming cut 5 bases from V and 0 bases from J; bases unmatched to any gene: 8.

The rearrangement joins TRBV29-1 to TRBJ2-7, with 9 bases lining up with TRBD1. V was pared by 2 bases and J by 2 bases, with 7 bases of the junction left unmatched. Germline V lookup: CDR1 SQVTM, CDR2 ANQGSEA. This CDR3 is 15 amino acids long. CDR3 region: CSVEQRDRAPYEQYF. In DNA, the CDR3 is TGCAGCGTTGAACAACGGGACAGGGCACCCTACGAGCAGTACTTC.

The chain is built from TRBV27 and TRBJ1-1, with D possibly being TRBD1 (5 bases). Germline CDR1 reads MNHEY; CDR2 reads SMNVEV (reference sequence). The V gene lost 6 bases and the J gene lost 1 base, with 12 bases spanning the gap. The length of the CDR3 is 14 residues. CDR3 sequence (DNA): TGTGCCAGCAGCCCCTCTGGACAGAACACTGAAGCTTTCTTT. Residues: CASSPSGQNTEAFF.

Concerning this clone: The same CDR3 arises from other DNA sequences in this sample as well. This rearrangement joins TRBV4-3 to TRBJ2-7, with 8 positions matching TRBD2. CDR1 is LGHNA, CDR2 YSLEER, per germline. The CDR3 extends over 13 amino acids. V shed 4 bases, J shed 4 bases, and the junction held 3 bases outside the gene matches. CDR3 amino acids: CASSPQRGYEQYF. The CDR3, as DNA: TGCGCCAGCAGCCCTCAGCGGGGGTACGAGCAGTACTTC.

The chain joins TRBV28 to TRBJ1-5; 9 bases are a match to TRBD1. The CDR3 has 14 residues. J was trimmed by 6 bases and V by 3 bases; bases with no gene match: 3. Per the germline V gene, CDR1 is MDHEN and CDR2 is SYDVKM. The CDR3 reads CASSFPDRGQPQHF. The CDR3, as DNA: TGTGCCAGCAGTTTCCCGGACAGGGGTCAGCCCCAGCATTTT.

A few counts support this clone. CDR3 coding DNA: TGTGCAAGTCGCTTAGGGGTCAGGTCGGCTTACGAGCAGTACTTC. Amino acid sequence: CASRLGVRSAYEQYF. This chain links TRBV12-2 with TRBJ2-7; the listed D gene, TRBD1, was not tested against the DNA. TRBV12-2 corresponds to a pseudogene. This CDR3 contains 15 residues.

The V and J genes are TRBV7-9 and TRBJ1-6; a weak D match, TRBD1 (5 bases). The V end was cut by 3 bases, the J end by 6 bases, with 9 bases between. The CDR3 has 14 residues. Germline CDR1 SEHNR, CDR2 FQNEAQ (reference sequence). The CDR3 DNA sequence: TGTGCCAGCAGCTTCGGGGGTGGTAATTCACCCCTCCACTTT. Protein product: CASSFGGGNSPLHF. Full variable domain (missing parts from reference TRBV7-9 and TRBJ1-6): DTGVSQNPRHKITKRGQNVTFRCDPISEHNRLYWYRQTLGQGPEFLTYFQNEAQLEKSRLLSDRFSAERPKGSFSTLEIQRTEQGDSAMYLCASSFGGGNSPLHFGNGTRLTVT.

The rearrangement joins TRBV19 to TRBJ1-4; unclear D gene. Between the trimmed V and J ends, which lost 7 bases and 7 bases, there was a span of 10 bases. CDR1 LNHDA and CDR2 SQIVND come from the germline V gene (reference sequence). The CDR3 totals 12 residues. DNA of the CDR3: TGTGCCAGTACCCTGGAGGGTGAAAAACTGTTTTTT. The encoded protein is CASTLEGEKLFF. Variable domain in full (rest from reference TRBV19 and TRBJ1-4): DGGITQSPKYLFRKEGQNVTLSCEQNLNHDAMYWYRQDPGQGLRLIYYSQIVNDFQKGDIAEGYSVSREKKESFPLTVTSAQKNPTAFYLCASTLEGEKLFFGSGTQLSVL.

J is TRBJ2-3 and V is TRBV24-1; a possible D gene is TRBD2 (6 bases). Trimming left V 4 bases short and J 5 bases short, with 27 bases between. Germline V gives CDR1 KGHDR, CDR2 SFDVKD. The CDR3 runs to 19 residues. In DNA, the CDR3 is TGTGCCACCAGTGAACCCCGCGGGGCGGGACGGCCCGGGGAAGATACGCAGTATTTT. It specifies CATSEPRGAGRPGEDTQYF.

The chain links TRBV27 to TRBJ2-1; 8 bases map to TRBD2. Germline values: CDR1 MNHEY, CDR2 SMNVEV (reference sequence). The V gene end was trimmed by 5 bases and the J gene end by 3 bases; junction bases not matched to a gene: 9. This CDR3 is built from 16 residues. In DNA form, the CDR3 reads TGTGCCAGCAGTCACTTAGCGGGAATGCTCTACAATGAGCAGTTCTTC. Translated: CASSHLAGMLYNEQFF.

The V gene is TRBV18, the J gene TRBJ2-7, with no clear D. Trimming removed 2 bases at V and 0 bases at J, with 8 bases between. Germline CDR1 is KGHSH and CDR2 is LQKENI. This CDR3 region has 14 residues. CDR3 DNA sequence: TGTGCCAGCTCACCAGCACACCACTCCTACGAGCAGTACTTC. Translated: CASSPAHHSYEQYF.

The chain is built from TRBV30 and TRBJ1-2; D might be TRBD1 (5 bases). The CDR3 totals 11 residues. Trimming shortened V by 5 bases and J by 3 bases, and 7 bases separated the two germline ends. CDR1 and CDR2 (germline): GTSNPN, SVGIG (reference sequence). For the CDR3, the DNA is TGTGCCTGGGGGGCGGACTATGGCTACACCTTC. The encoded protein is CAWGADYGYTF.

V gene TRBV28 combines with J gene TRBJ2-1; 7 bases are a match to TRBD2. The CDR3 runs to 17 residues. Losses at the gene ends were 3 bases for V and 0 bases for J; bases not matched to a gene: 8. Germline values: CDR1 MDHEN, CDR2 SYDVKM. CDR3 sequence (DNA): TGTGCCAGCAGTTTTGTCGGGAGGAGGAGCTCCTACAATGAGCAGTTCTTC. This codes for CASSFVGRRSSYNEQFF. Filled out from reference TRBV28 and TRBJ2-1, the complete variable domain reads DVKVTQSSRYLVKRTGEKVFLECVQDMDHENMFWYRQDPGLGLRLIYFSYDVKMKEKGDIPEGYSVSREKKERFSLILESASTNQTSMYLCASSFVGRRSSYNEQFFGPGTRLTVL.

This clone was seen more than once but under ten times. Other DNA sequences in this sample translate to the same CDR3. The CDR3 coding sequence is TGTGCCAGCAGCTCAACAGGTCCCTATGGCTACACCTTC. Encoded protein: CASSSTGPYGYTF. This chain joins TRBV11-2 and TRBJ1-2, with TRBD1 as a possible D gene (5 bases). Germline CDR1 is SGHAT and CDR2 is FQNNGV. V was cut by 4 bases and J by 4 bases, with 10 bases left in between. This CDR3 is 13 amino acids long.